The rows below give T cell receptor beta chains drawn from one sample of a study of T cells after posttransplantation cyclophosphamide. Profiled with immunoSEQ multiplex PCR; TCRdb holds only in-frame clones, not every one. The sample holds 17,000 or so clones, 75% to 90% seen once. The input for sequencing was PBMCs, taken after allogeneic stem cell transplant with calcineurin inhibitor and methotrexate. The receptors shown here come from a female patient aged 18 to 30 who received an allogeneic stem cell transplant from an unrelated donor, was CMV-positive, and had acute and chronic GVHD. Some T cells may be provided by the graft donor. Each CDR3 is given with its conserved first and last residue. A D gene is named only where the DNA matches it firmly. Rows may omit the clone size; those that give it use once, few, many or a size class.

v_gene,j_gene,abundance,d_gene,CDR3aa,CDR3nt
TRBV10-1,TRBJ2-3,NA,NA,CASRPGLNTDTQYF,TGCGCCAGCAGACCGGGACTCAACACAGATACGCAGTATTTT
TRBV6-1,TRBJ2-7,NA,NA,CASSQTQSYEQYF,TGTGCCAGCAGCCAGACACAATCCTACGAGCAGTACTTC
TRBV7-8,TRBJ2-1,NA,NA,CASSLAGQRHNEQFF,TGTGCCAGCAGTCTAGCAGGACAGCGACACAATGAGCAGTTCTTC
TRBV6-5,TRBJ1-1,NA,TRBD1,CASIRQGGSTEAFF,TGTGCCAGCATTCGACAGGGTGGAAGCACTGAAGCTTTCTTT
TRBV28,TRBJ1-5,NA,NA,CASSLSGSNQPQHF,TGTGCCAGCAGTTTATCAGGTAGCAATCAGCCCCAGCATTTT
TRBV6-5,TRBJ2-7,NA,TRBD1,CASSSGQGPSEQYF,TGTGCCAGCAGTTCGGGACAGGGCCCCTCCGAGCAGTACTTC
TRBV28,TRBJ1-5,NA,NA,CASIENSNQPQHF,TGTGCCAGCATAGAAAATAGCAATCAGCCCCAGCATTTT
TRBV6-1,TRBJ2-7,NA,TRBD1,CASSAHRGLYEQYF,TGTGCCAGCAGTGCGCACAGGGGGCTGTACGAGCAGTACTTC
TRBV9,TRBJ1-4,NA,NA,CASSVDGRTNEKLFF,TGTGCCAGCAGCGTAGACGGCAGGACAAATGAAAAACTGTTTTTT
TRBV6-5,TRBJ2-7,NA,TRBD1,CASKRERTGGYEQYF,TGTGCCAGCAAAAGGGAGAGGACAGGGGGCTACGAGCAGTACTTC
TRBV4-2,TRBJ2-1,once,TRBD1,CASSRVGTTGGAENEQFF,TGTGCCAGCAGCCGAGTGGGGACCACAGGGGGCGCCGAGAATGAGCAGTTCTTC
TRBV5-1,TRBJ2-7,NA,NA,CASSLGALQGSYEQYF,TGCGCCAGCAGCTTGGGGGCCTTACAGGGCTCCTACGAGCAGTACTTC
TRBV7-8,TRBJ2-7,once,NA,CASSVEGYEQYF,TGTGCCAGCAGCGTAGAGGGGTACGAGCAGTACTTC
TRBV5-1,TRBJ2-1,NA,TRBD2,CASSFRVGLAPYNEQFF,TGCGCCAGCAGCTTCCGAGTAGGACTAGCCCCCTACAATGAGCAGTTCTTC
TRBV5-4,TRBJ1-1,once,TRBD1,CASSFWQGVGEAIEAFF,TGTGCCAGCAGCTTCTGGCAGGGGGTTGGCGAGGCCATTGAAGCTTTCTTT
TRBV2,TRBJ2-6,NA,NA,CASSDSGSGANVLTF,TGTGCCAGCAGTGATTCGGGCTCTGGGGCCAACGTCCTGACTTTC
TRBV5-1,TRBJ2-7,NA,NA,CASQPWAGKSYEQYF,TGCGCCAGTCAGCCCTGGGCGGGGAAATCCTACGAGCAGTACTTC
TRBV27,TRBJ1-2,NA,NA,CASRVDPFPYYGYTF,TGTGCCAGCAGGGTAGATCCGTTCCCATACTATGGCTACACCTTC
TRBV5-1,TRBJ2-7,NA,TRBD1,CASSLKDRGSEQYF,TGCGCCAGCAGCTTGAAGGACAGGGGGTCCGAGCAGTACTTC
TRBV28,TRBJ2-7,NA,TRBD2,CASSLGGLAGYEQYF,TGTGCCAGCAGTTTGGGGGGACTAGCGGGGTACGAGCAGTACTTC
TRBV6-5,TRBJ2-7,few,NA,CASSYSGEKEQYF,TGTGCCAGCAGTTACTCGGGAGAAAAGGAGCAGTACTTC
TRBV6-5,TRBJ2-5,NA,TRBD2,CASRPLGSGRETQYF,TGTGCCAGCAGGCCCCTCGGTAGCGGGAGAGAGACCCAGTACTTC
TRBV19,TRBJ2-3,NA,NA,CASSGARRDPASTDTQYF,TGTGCCAGTAGTGGCGCTAGGCGGGACCCGGCTAGCACAGATACGCAGTATTTT
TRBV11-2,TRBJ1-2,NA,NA,CASSLASGNGYTF,TGTGCCAGCAGCTTAGCGTCAGGAAATGGCTACACCTTC
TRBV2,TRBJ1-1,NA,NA,CASSNEANTEAFF,TGTGCCAGCAGTAATGAGGCGAACACTGAAGCTTTCTTT
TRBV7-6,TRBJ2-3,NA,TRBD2,CASSLGATGTTTDTQYF,TGTGCCAGCAGCTTAGGGGCCACCGGGACTACCACAGATACGCAGTATTTT
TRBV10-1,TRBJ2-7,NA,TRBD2,CASRSPLAGQYEQYF,TGCGCCAGCCGGAGTCCCCTAGCGGGTCAATACGAGCAGTACTTC
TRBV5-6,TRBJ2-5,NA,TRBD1,CASNQQGETQYF,TGTGCCAGCAACCAACAGGGGGAGACCCAGTACTTC
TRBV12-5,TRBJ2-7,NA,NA,CASGSGTLYEQYF,TGTGCTAGTGGTTCTGGGACTCTCTACGAGCAGTACTTC
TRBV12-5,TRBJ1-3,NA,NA,CASGLVRPLGNTIYF,TGTGCTAGTGGTTTGGTACGCCCACTCGGAAACACCATATATTTT
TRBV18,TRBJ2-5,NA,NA,CASSPRQRETQYF,TGTGCCAGCTCACCACGGCAGCGAGAGACCCAGTACTTC
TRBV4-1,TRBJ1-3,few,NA,CASSQEGWQGRNTIYF,TGCGCCAGCAGCCAAGAAGGCTGGCAGGGTCGGAACACCATATATTTT
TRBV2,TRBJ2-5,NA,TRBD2,CASSGTSGRGETQYF,TGTGCCAGCAGTGGGACTAGCGGGAGGGGGGAGACCCAGTACTTC